This T cell receptor beta chain was captured by sequencing in a study of blood T cell repertoires in COVID-19. Overall study: Donors in the United States, Italy and Spain gave samples during acute or convalescent COVID-19.

Sequenced by immunoSEQ multiplex PCR; TCRdb stores in-frame clones only, minus some. The profile shows 450,000 to 500,000 clones, around 85% of them singletons. J gave up 6 bases and V 4 bases, and 8 bases lay outside the gene matches. This CDR3 region has 14 residues. CDR1 and CDR2 (germline): SGHDT, YYEEEE. This TCR derives from a human donor in a cohort sampled during active COVID-19. Sequencing input: peripheral blood. The chain couples TRBV5-6 to TRBJ2-7, with 9 bases identical to TRBD1. In nucleotides, the CDR3 is TGTGCCAGCAGCCCTCGGACAGGGGTGAGCGAGCAGTACTTC. Translation: CASSPRTGVSEQYF.